These T cell receptor beta chains were read from a single sample in a study of cytomegalovirus exposure and HLA in healthy donors. Sequencing used immunoSEQ multiplex PCR; TCRdb keeps in-frame clones, though not all of them. The table lists roughly 120,000 clones, approximately 80% of them singletons. Sequencing was done on a sample of PBMCs. The receptors originated from a human donor in good health. Both conserved end residues are part of each CDR3. The order of the fields is clone size, D gene, J gene, V gene, CDR3 protein, CDR3 DNA. D genes are given only for firm matches. Clone size is stated in some rows and not others, as once, few, many or a class when expanded.

abundance: once
d_gene: .
j_gene: TRBJ1-6
v_gene: TRBV5-1
CDR3aa: CASTPAGDSPLHF
CDR3nt: TGCGCCAGCACCCCTGCGGGGGATTCACCCCTCCACTTT

abundance: .
d_gene: .
j_gene: TRBJ2-6
v_gene: TRBV9
CDR3aa: CASSVSGSAGANVLTF
CDR3nt: TGTGCCAGCAGCGTCTCCGGGTCCGCGGGGGCCAACGTCCTGACTTTC

abundance: .
d_gene: TRBD1
j_gene: TRBJ1-1
v_gene: TRBV19
CDR3aa: CASSNPAGGWTEAFF
CDR3nt: TGTGCCAGTAGCAACCCCGCAGGGGGCTGGACTGAAGCTTTCTTT

abundance: .
d_gene: TRBD1
j_gene: TRBJ2-5
v_gene: TRBV5-1
CDR3aa: CASSFQTGPVQETQYF
CDR3nt: TGCGCCAGCAGCTTCCAGACAGGGCCGGTTCAAGAGACCCAGTACTTC

abundance: few
d_gene: TRBD1
j_gene: TRBJ2-6
v_gene: TRBV6-1
CDR3aa: CASSDFGTGNPGANVLTF
CDR3nt: TGTGCCAGCAGTGATTTCGGGACAGGGAACCCTGGGGCCAACGTCCTGACTTTC

abundance: many
d_gene: .
j_gene: TRBJ1-2
v_gene: TRBV6-6
CDR3aa: CASSYSGRNYGYTF
CDR3nt: TGTGCCAGCAGTTACTCTGGCCGTAACTATGGCTACACCTTC

abundance: .
d_gene: .
j_gene: TRBJ2-7
v_gene: TRBV28
CDR3aa: CASSLNGANYEQYF
CDR3nt: TGTGCCAGCAGTTTGAACGGTGCAAACTACGAGCAGTACTTC

abundance: .
d_gene: TRBD2
j_gene: TRBJ2-7
v_gene: TRBV10-3
CDR3aa: CAISGQRESYEQYF
CDR3nt: TGTGCCATCAGTGGGCAGCGGGAGAGTTACGAGCAGTACTTC

abundance: once
d_gene: TRBD1
j_gene: TRBJ1-5
v_gene: TRBV7-9
CDR3aa: CSSSSVGGQGGQPQHF
CDR3nt: TGTTCCAGCAGCTCAGTCGGGGGACAGGGGGGACAGCCCCAGCATTTT

abundance: .
d_gene: TRBD1
j_gene: TRBJ2-6
v_gene: TRBV7-8
CDR3aa: CASSDRVAGANVLTF
CDR3nt: TGTGCCAGCAGCGACAGGGTCGCTGGGGCCAACGTCCTGACTTTC

abundance: .
d_gene: TRBD1
j_gene: TRBJ2-7
v_gene: TRBV4-1
CDR3aa: CASSQAHRGPPSYEQYF
CDR3nt: TGCGCCAGCAGCCAAGCGCACAGGGGGCCTCCCTCCTACGAGCAGTACTTC

abundance: .
d_gene: .
j_gene: TRBJ1-1
v_gene: TRBV19
CDR3aa: CASSIWEGRDTEAFF
CDR3nt: TGTGCCAGTAGTATTTGGGAAGGGCGGGACACTGAAGCTTTCTTT

abundance: once
d_gene: .
j_gene: TRBJ2-2
v_gene: TRBV5-1
CDR3aa: CASSLATGNTGELFF
CDR3nt: TGCGCCAGCAGCTTGGCCACAGGGAACACCGGGGAGCTGTTTTTT

abundance: few
d_gene: .
j_gene: TRBJ2-7
v_gene: TRBV2
CDR3aa: CASSEALAGAEQYF
CDR3nt: TGTGCCAGCAGTGAAGCCCTGGCAGGGGCCGAGCAGTACTTC

abundance: .
d_gene: .
j_gene: TRBJ1-1
v_gene: TRBV6-1
CDR3aa: CASSRAGTEAFF
CDR3nt: TGTGCCAGCAGTCGGGCGGGCACTGAAGCTTTCTTT